The 15 T cell receptor beta chains listed next were all sequenced from one sample in a study of molecular identifiers for immune sequencing clone quantification. TCRdb reprocessed the PCR reads with MiXCR, giving one entry per CDR3 protein. This sample has some 94,000 distinct CDR3 sequences, with 20% to 30% found just once. The sample comprised naive CD8+ T cells from blood, with Jurkat cell RNA spiked in. Subset in this sample: FACS-sorted CD8+CD4-CCR7+CD45RA+ naive T cells. The receptors derive from a human donor in good health. Some libraries in this study had Jurkat cell RNA spiked in.

This clonotype is medium-sized in the sample. The chain couples TRBV7-9 to TRBJ2-7, with D maybe TRBD2 (6 bases). The germline gives CDR1 SEHNR, CDR2 FQNEAQ (reference sequence). The CDR3 runs 13 residues. V lost 5 bases and J 3 bases, leaving 11 bases between the germline ends. CDR3: CASSPGLSYEQYF. CDR3 bases: TGTGCCAGCAGCCCGGGACTGAGCTACGAGCAGTACTTC.

As regards this clonotype: A much larger clone lies a single base off, so this may be a read error. A read error is likely, as this CDR3 ends without the conserved phenylalanine or tryptophan. This sequence joins TRBV12-5 and TRBJ2-7; TRBD1 aligns across 8 bases. The junction had 4 bases not matched to a gene; V was cut back by 2 bases and J by 4 bases. This CDR3 is built from 14 residues. The germline V gene encodes CDR1 LGHNT and CDR2 FRNRAP. CDR3 amino acids: CASGLTGGWYEQYL. The DNA for the CDR3 is TGTGCTAGTGGTTTGACAGGGGGGTGGTACGAGCAGTACCTC.

Comments on this clonotype: This may be a read error, as it is one base from a much larger clone. V usage is TRBV2 and J usage is TRBJ2-3; 12 bases line up with TRBD1. This CDR3 has 16 residues. V gave up 6 bases and J gave up 8 bases; unmatched junction bases: 12. Germline-derived CDR1 and CDR2 are SNHLY and FYNNEI. The CDR3 loop is CASSRGDRGRAGTQYF. DNA of the CDR3: TGTGCCAGCAGCCGTGGGGACAGGGGGCGAGCAGGTACGCAGTATTTT.

This clonotype was counted at least ten times. The chain joins TRBV5-1 to TRBJ2-5; the match to TRBD1 covers 7 bases. This CDR3 region has 13 residues. V was clipped by 5 bases and J by 2 bases; unmatched bases: 3. Per germline, CDR1 SGHRS and CDR2 YFSETQ. DNA of the CDR3: TGCGCCAGCAGAGGCAGGGGGCAAGAGACCCAGTACTTC. Amino acids: CASRGRGQETQYF.

This clonotype appeared a few times. The chain uses TRBV12-3 or TRBV12-4 and TRBJ1-5; no clear D. The CDR3 contains 14 residues. Trimming stripped 6 bases from V and 2 bases from J, with 11 bases between. CDR3 bases: TGTGCCAGCAGGGCGGGGTATGGCAATCAGCCCCAGCATTTT. Translated: CASRAGYGNQPQHF.

This clonotype was seen many times. The chain has TRBV12-3 or TRBV12-4 and TRBJ2-3; D possibly matches TRBD1 or TRBD2 (5 bases each). Between the trimmed V and J ends, which lost 4 bases and 8 bases, there was a span of 13 bases. CDR3 size: 13 residues. The CDR3 DNA reads as TGTGCCAGCAGTTGGGGACCCGGTGGTACGCAGTATTTT. Protein product: CASSWGPGGTQYF.

Worth noting for this clonotype: The CDR3 ends on some other residue instead of the conserved phenylalanine or tryptophan, so this is likely a read error. This rearrangement joins TRBV11-2 to TRBJ2-1, with D possibly being TRBD1 or TRBD2 (5 bases each). CDR1 is SGHAT and CDR2 is FQNNGV in the germline V gene. The CDR3 sequence is 14 residues long. V was trimmed by 5 bases and J by 8 bases, leaving 16 bases between them. The CDR3 spells CASSPYGARDEQFL. The CDR3 nucleotides read TGTGCCAGCAGCCCCTACGGGGCCCGGGATGAGCAGTTCCTC.

The chain links TRBV6-6 to TRBJ2-7; D is ambiguous. This CDR3 spans 14 amino acids. Germline V gives CDR1 MNHNY, CDR2 SVGAGI (reference sequence). Deletions cut 0 bases from V and 5 bases from J, with 11 bases between. CDR3 sequence reads: CASSYSLLFHEQYF. The CDR3, as DNA: TGTGCCAGCAGTTACTCGTTACTATTTCACGAGCAGTACTTC.

V gene TRBV10-3 combines with J gene TRBJ1-1; 10 positions match TRBD1. This CDR3 has 16 residues. CDR1 and CDR2 from the germline V gene are ENHRY and SYGVKD. Germline trimming cut 4 bases from V and 0 bases from J; bases unmatched to any gene: 5. The CDR3 bases are TGTGCCATCAGTGGGACTGGGACAGGGGTGAACACTGAAGCTTTCTTT. Encoded protein: CAISGTGTGVNTEAFF.

This clonotype was detected ten times or more. The chain recombines TRBV27 with TRBJ2-3; possibly TRBD2 for D (6 bases). Germline V lookup: CDR1 MNHEY, CDR2 SMNVEV (reference sequence). The CDR3 length is 14 residues. Trimming pared 5 bases from V and 2 bases from J, leaving 11 bases between. The CDR3 sequence is CASSPGANTDTQYF. In DNA form, the CDR3 reads TGTGCCAGCAGTCCGGGAGCCAACACAGATACGCAGTATTTT.

Ten or more counts support this clonotype. Here the CDR3 reads CASSRILGVSTEAFF. The CDR3 bases are TGTGCCAGCAGCCGGATATTGGGGGTGAGCACTGAAGCTTTCTTT. The chain links TRBV6-2 or TRBV6-3 to TRBJ1-1, with TRBD1 as a possible D gene (5 bases). V was pared by 6 bases and J by 4 bases, with 18 bases between. The CDR3 sequence is 15 residues long. The germline V gene encodes CDR1 MNHEY and CDR2 SVGEGT.

This clonotype was seen more than once but under ten times. This sequence joins TRBV4-1 and TRBJ2-3; TRBD2 matches at 7 bases. The V and J ends lost 4 bases and 4 bases, in that order; junction bases with no gene match: 11. CDR3 length equals 16 residues. The germline V gene encodes CDR1 MGHRA and CDR2 YSYEKL. The CDR3 coding sequence is TGCGCCAGCAGCCCTTACTCTAGCGGTGCCCCAGATACGCAGTATTTT. Translated: CASSPYSSGAPDTQYF.

This clonotype was counted many times. The CDR3 DNA reads as TGCGCCAGCAGCCAAGTTACGAAAGCCAAAAACATTCAGTACTTC. The encoded protein is CASSQVTKAKNIQYF. The V gene is TRBV4-1, the J gene TRBJ2-4; D unresolved. Germline V gene data show CDR1 as MGHRA and CDR2 as YSYEKL. V was cut by 1 base and J by 0 bases, with 7 bases left in between. There are 15 residues in the CDR3.

The chain recombines TRBV6-2 or TRBV6-3 with TRBJ2-5; TRBD2 matches 10 bases. With 8 bases clipped from V and 4 bases from J, the junction kept 10 bases outside the gene matches. CDR1 MNHEY and CDR2 SVGEGT come from the germline V gene. This CDR3 has 15 amino acids. The CDR3 protein is CASLAGARDPETQYF. In DNA, the CDR3 is TGTGCCAGCCTAGCGGGGGCAAGGGATCCAGAGACCCAGTACTTC.

This clonotype was observed at least ten times. The chain uses TRBV7-9 and TRBJ2-3, with 8 bases matching TRBD2. The J segment lost 1 base and the V segment lost 5 bases, leaving 8 bases of the junction unmatched. The CDR3 has 16 amino acids. From germline, CDR1 is SEHNR and CDR2 FQNEAQ (reference sequence). In DNA, the CDR3 is TGTGCCAGCAGCCTCCCGGGTAGCGGGGGCACAGATACGCAGTATTTT. Its translation: CASSLPGSGGTDTQYF. Variable domain in full (rest from reference TRBV7-9 and TRBJ2-3): DTGVSQNPRHKITKRGQNVTFRCDPISEHNRLYWYRQTLGQGPEFLTYFQNEAQLEKSRLLSDRFSAERPKGSFSTLEIQRTEQGDSAMYLCASSLPGSGGTDTQYFGPGTRLTVL.